Below, 2 T cell receptor beta chains from the same sample are listed, as sequenced in a study of T cells and copy number aberrations in small-cell lung cancer (dated by TCRdb to 2020 to 2023). Library method: the immunoSEQ multiplex PCR assay. Imported from immuneACCESS, the table was reduced by TCRdb to in-frame sequences with V and J called. These copies leave out some clones; in studies compared against another copy, an unresolved V gene accounts for under half, and the cause of the remainder is not known. The sample has 2,000 to 2,500 clones on record, 79% of them singletons. Around 10% of the sample belongs to the ten largest clones. Sequencing input: normal tissue next to the tumor. All receptors derive from a woman aged 60-75 years with small cell lung cancer.

The chain links TRBV19 to TRBJ1-3, with D possibly matching TRBD1 (5 bases). The V gene lost 10 bases and the J gene lost 0 bases, with 16 bases spanning the gap. CDR3 length: 15 residues. In germline, CDR1 is LNHDA, CDR2 SQIVND (reference sequence). The CDR3, as DNA: TGTGCCACCCAACGAGGGGTCAACTCTGGAAACACCATATATTTT. It yields the protein CATQRGVNSGNTIYF.

This rearrangement joins TRBV5-4 to TRBJ2-3; TRBD2 matches at 12 bases. The CDR3 has 15 amino acids. Per the germline V gene, CDR1 is SGHNT and CDR2 is YYREEE (reference sequence). The V gene end was trimmed by 3 bases and the J gene end by 4 bases; junction bases not matched to a gene: 3. The CDR3 nucleotides read TGTGCCAGCAGCTCTAGCGGGGGGGCCCCAGATACGCAGTATTTT. Translating gives CASSSSGGAPDTQYF.